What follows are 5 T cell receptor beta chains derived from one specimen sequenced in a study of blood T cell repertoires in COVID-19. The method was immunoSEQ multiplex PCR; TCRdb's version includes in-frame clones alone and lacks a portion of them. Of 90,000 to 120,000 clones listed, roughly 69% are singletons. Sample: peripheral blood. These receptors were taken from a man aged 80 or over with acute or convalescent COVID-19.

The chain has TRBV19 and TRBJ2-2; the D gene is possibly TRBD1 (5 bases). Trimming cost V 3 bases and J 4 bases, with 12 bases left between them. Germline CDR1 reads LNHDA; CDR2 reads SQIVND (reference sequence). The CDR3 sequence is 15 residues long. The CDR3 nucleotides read TGTGCCAGTAGTATTGGGTTAGGGGCCACCGGGGAGCTGTTTTTT. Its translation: CASSIGLGATGELFF.

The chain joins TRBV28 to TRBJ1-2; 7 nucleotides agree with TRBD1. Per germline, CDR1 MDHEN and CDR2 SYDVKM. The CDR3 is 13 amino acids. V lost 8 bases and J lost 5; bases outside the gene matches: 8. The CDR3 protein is CASPARGSYGYTF. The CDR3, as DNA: TGTGCCAGCCCCGCCAGGGGGTCTTATGGCTACACCTTC.

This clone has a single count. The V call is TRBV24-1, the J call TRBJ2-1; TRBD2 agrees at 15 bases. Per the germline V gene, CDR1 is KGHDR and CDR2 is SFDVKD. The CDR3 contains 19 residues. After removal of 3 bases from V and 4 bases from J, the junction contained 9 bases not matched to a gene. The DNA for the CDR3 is TGTGCCACCAGTGATCGAGGACTAGCGGGAGGGAAGAGTTACAATGAGCAGTTCTTC. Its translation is CATSDRGLAGGKSYNEQFF.

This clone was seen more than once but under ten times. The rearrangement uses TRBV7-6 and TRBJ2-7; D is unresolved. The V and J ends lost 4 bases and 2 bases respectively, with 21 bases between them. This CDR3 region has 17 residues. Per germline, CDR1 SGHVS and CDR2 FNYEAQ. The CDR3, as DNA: TGTGCCAGCAGCTCGGCTACCGGGTCTTCTTATACCTACGAGCAGTACTTC. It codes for CASSSATGSSYTYEQYF.

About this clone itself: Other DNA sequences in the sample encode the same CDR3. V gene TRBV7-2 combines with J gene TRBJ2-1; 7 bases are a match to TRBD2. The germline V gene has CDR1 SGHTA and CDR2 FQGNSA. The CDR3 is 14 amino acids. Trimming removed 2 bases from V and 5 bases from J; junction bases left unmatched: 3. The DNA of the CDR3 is TGTGCCAGCAGCTTAACTAGCGAGCACAATGAGCAGTTCTTC. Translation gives CASSLTSEHNEQFF.